The entry below gives a single T cell receptor beta chain sequence along with its context. From germline, CDR1 is LNHNV and CDR2 YYDKDF (reference sequence). Trimming took off 0 bases at V and 3 bases at J, with 15 bases between the two ends. There are 16 residues in the CDR3. This entry belongs to a study of blood T cell repertoires in COVID-19. Study as a whole: Specimens from acute and convalescent COVID-19 originated in the United States, Italy and Spain. Sources were T cells, B-cell-depleted T cells, or PBMCs; the material itself was cDNA or gDNA.

Authors' processing steps: Reference gene primer amplification gave estimated nucleated cell counts. Method: immunoSEQ multiplex PCR; TCRdb's copy keeps in-frame clones and lacks some. Clone size and the V and J calls come from that table; the DNA yielded D and trimming. The sample comprises some 100,000 clones, 70% to 85% of which are singletons, and 15% to 20% rests with the top ten. The TCR originated in a woman aged 60-75 years with acute or convalescent COVID-19. The sequencing sample was made of peripheral blood. V is TRBV15 and J is TRBJ2-7, with unresolved D. As DNA, the CDR3 is TGTGCCACCAGCAGAGATCGCAGGAAATTCAGCTACGAGCAGTACTTC. It codes for CATSRDRRKFSYEQYF.